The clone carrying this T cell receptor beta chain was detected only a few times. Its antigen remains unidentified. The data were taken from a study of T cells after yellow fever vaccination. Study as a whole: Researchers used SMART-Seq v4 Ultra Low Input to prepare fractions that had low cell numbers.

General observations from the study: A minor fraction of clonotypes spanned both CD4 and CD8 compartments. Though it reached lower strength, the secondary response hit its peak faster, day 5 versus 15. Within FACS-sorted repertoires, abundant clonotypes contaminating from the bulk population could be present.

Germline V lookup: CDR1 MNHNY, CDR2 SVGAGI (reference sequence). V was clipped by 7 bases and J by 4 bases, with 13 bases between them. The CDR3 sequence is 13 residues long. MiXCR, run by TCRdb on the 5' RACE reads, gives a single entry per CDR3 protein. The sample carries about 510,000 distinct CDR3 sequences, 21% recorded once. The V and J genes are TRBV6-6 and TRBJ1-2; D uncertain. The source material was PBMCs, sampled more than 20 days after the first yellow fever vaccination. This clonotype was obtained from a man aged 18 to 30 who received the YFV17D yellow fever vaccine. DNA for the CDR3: TGTGCCAGCATGGGCGGCACCACCTATGGCTACACCTTC. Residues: CASMGGTTYGYTF.